This passage covers 9 T cell receptor beta chains from one sample sequenced in a study of identical twins. One entry per CDR3 protein results from TCRdb running MiXCR on the 5' RACE reads. The table shows 600,000 to 800,000 distinct CDR3 sequences, with 21% occurring only once. These records were also assigned to another study, of T cells expressing NK-cell markers.

The sequenced sample consisted of PBMCs. The receptors derive from a woman between 18 and 29 years old in good health.

The chain recombines TRBV5-1 with TRBJ2-5, with 7 positions matching TRBD2. V was pared by 4 bases and J by 5 bases, with 11 bases of the junction left unmatched. The CDR3 spans 15 residues. Germline assignment: CDR1 SGHRS and CDR2 YFSETQ. CDR3 in DNA: TGCGCCAGCAGCGCGGGGGACGGTGGTAGGGAGACCCAGTACTTC. The encoded protein is CASSAGDGGRETQYF.

This clonotype was seen many times. This chain's CDR3 is CASSERGYNEQFF. In DNA form, the CDR3 reads TGTGCCAGCAGTGAAAGGGGTTACAATGAGCAGTTCTTC. The chain links TRBV2 to TRBJ2-1; tentative D call: TRBD1 (5 bases). The CDR3 sequence is 13 residues long. CDR1 and CDR2 from the germline V gene are SNHLY and FYNNEI. V gave up 2 bases and J gave up 4 bases, with 6 bases separating them. The full variable domain, with the rest looked up from reference TRBV2 and TRBJ2-1, is EPEVTQTPSHQVTQMGQEVILRCVPISNHLYFYWYRQILGQKVEFLVSFYNNEISEKSEIFDDQFSVERPDGSNFTLKIRSTKLEDSAMYFCASSERGYNEQFFGPGTRLTVL.

The sample holds a few counts of this clonotype. The V call is TRBV9, the J call TRBJ2-1; D is possibly TRBD2 (5 bases). With 4 bases removed from V and 8 bases from J, the gap between germline ends came to 10 bases. The CDR3 is 12 residues long. The V gene's germline CDR1 is SGDLS and CDR2 YYNGEE. Here the CDR3 reads CASSTWTHEQFF. The CDR3 DNA is TGTGCCAGCAGCACATGGACTCATGAGCAGTTCTTC. Looking up the rest from reference TRBV9 and TRBJ2-1 gives the full variable domain: DSGVTQTPKHLITATGQRVTLRCSPRSGDLSVYWYQQSLDQGLQFLIQYYNGEERAKGNILERFSAQQFPDLHSELNLSSLELGDSALYFCASSTWTHEQFFGPGTRLTVL.

This clonotype was seen only a few times. The rearrangement links TRBV5-5 to TRBJ2-7; D might be TRBD2 (6 bases). V was clipped by 4 bases and J by 2 bases, with 22 bases between them. CDR1 SGHKS and CDR2 YYEKEE come from the germline V gene (reference sequence). This CDR3 has 17 residues. The CDR3 is CASSQEELLAFTYEQYF. As DNA, the CDR3 is TGTGCCAGCAGCCAGGAGGAGTTACTAGCATTCACCTACGAGCAGTACTTC.

This clonotype was counted a few times. The CDR3 bases are TGCAGTGCTAGAGACAGGGCGAGGGCTAGCACAGATACGCAGTATTTT. Its protein product is CSARDRARASTDTQYF. The J gene is TRBJ2-3, the V gene TRBV20-1; TRBD1 or TRBD2 may be the D gene (5 bases each). The CDR3 is made up of 16 amino acids. Germline V gene lookup returns CDR1 DFQATT and CDR2 SNEGSKA (reference sequence). Trimming took 0 bases from V and 0 from J, leaving 13 bases between them.

This clonotype was counted a few times. The DNA for the CDR3 is TGCAGCGTTCCGGGAGCGAACACCGGGGAGCTGTTTTTT. This translates into CSVPGANTGELFF. The chain joins TRBV29-1 to TRBJ2-2; D perhaps matches TRBD2 (6 bases). There are 13 residues in the CDR3. Germline assignment: CDR1 SQVTM and CDR2 ANQGSEA. Trimming shortened V by 5 bases and J by 0 bases, and 7 bases separated the two germline ends.

The table lists this clonotype with a few counts. V gene TRBV29-1 combines with J gene TRBJ1-1; 7 positions match TRBD1. J was trimmed by 6 bases and V by 7 bases; bases with no gene match: 11. CDR1 is SQVTM, CDR2 ANQGSEA, per germline. CDR3 length: 13 residues. CDR3 loop: CSATTGRTAEAFF. CDR3 nucleotide sequence: TGCAGCGCCACGACAGGGAGGACGGCTGAAGCTTTCTTT.

This sequence joins TRBV7-9 and TRBJ2-3; 7 nucleotides agree with TRBD2. The CDR3 totals 15 residues. Germline trimming cut 5 bases from V and 5 bases from J; bases unmatched to any gene: 10. The germline V gene encodes CDR1 SEHNR and CDR2 FQNEAQ (reference sequence). CDR3 in DNA: TGTGCCAGCAGCCAATGGGGGGGAGTCATAGATACGCAGTATTTT. It translates to CASSQWGGVIDTQYF.

This clonotype appeared many times. The chain joins TRBV12-3 or TRBV12-4 to TRBJ2-7; D uncertain. The V and J ends lost 1 base and 1 base respectively, with 8 bases between them. This CDR3 has 14 amino acids. As DNA, the CDR3 is TGTGCCAGCAGTTTAGATGACACGTCCTACGAGCAGTACTTC. Residues: CASSLDDTSYEQYF.